The next 19 T cell receptor beta chains were all read from a single sample in a study of CD8 T cells in Susac syndrome. Random-hexamer reverse transcription was applied to about 0.45 to 1 ug RNA. TCRdb re-derived calls from the immunoSEQ multiplex PCR reads in MiXCR, one entry per CDR3 protein. The data contain roughly 190,000 distinct CDR3 sequences, 90% to 96% of them singletons. What was sequenced was CD4+ T cells from PBMCs. The source of these receptors is a human donor with Susac syndrome.

The CDR3 protein is CASSLDLAGGELDTDTQYF. CDR3 bases: TGTGCCAGCAGCTTAGACCTAGCGGGGGGGGAATTAGACACAGATACGCAGTATTTT. The rearrangement joins TRBV11-2 to TRBJ2-3; 12 nucleotides agree with TRBD2. CDR1 is SGHAT, CDR2 FQNNGV, per germline. The V gene end was trimmed by 0 bases and the J gene end by 2 bases; junction bases not matched to a gene: 9. This CDR3 is 19 amino acids long.

The chain is built from TRBV20-1 and TRBJ1-4, with a possible D match to TRBD1 (6 bases). This CDR3 has 16 residues. Germline V gene lookup returns CDR1 DFQATT and CDR2 SNEGSKA (reference sequence). V was trimmed by 2 bases and J by 3 bases, leaving 16 bases between them. This chain's CDR3 is CSARQGPVGANEKLFF. CDR3 in DNA: TGCAGTGCTAGACAGGGGCCGGTTGGAGCTAATGAAAAACTGTTTTTT.

V gene TRBV11-3 combines with J gene TRBJ2-2, with TRBD2 identical over 11 bases. This CDR3 is built from 15 residues. Per the germline V gene, CDR1 is SGHNT and CDR2 is YENEEA. V lost 5 bases to trimming and J lost 7 bases; unmatched junction nucleotides: 6. DNA of the CDR3: TGTGCCAGCAGCATCAGACTAGCGGGGCGCGGGGAGCTGTTTTTT. This sequence encodes CASSIRLAGRGELFF. Variable domain in full (rest from reference TRBV11-3 and TRBJ2-2): EAGVVQSPRYKIIEKKQPVAFWCNPISGHNTLYWYLQNLGQGPELLIRYENEEAVDDSQLPKDRFSAERLKGVDSTLKIQPAELGDSAVYLCASSIRLAGRGELFFGEGSRLTVL.

The J gene is TRBJ2-5, the V gene TRBV19, with 10 positions matching TRBD2. The germline CDR1 and CDR2 sequences are LNHDA and SQIVND (reference sequence). The ends lost 6 bases at V and 1 base at J; junction bases unmatched: 8. This CDR3 is built from 16 residues. The CDR3 nucleotides are TGTGCCAGTAGCGTAGCGGGGGGCCGACTCCAAGAGACCCAGTACTTC. This codes for CASSVAGGRLQETQYF.

The chain is built from TRBV30 and TRBJ2-2; D remains ambiguous. The CDR3 is 13 amino acids. V was cut by 0 bases and J by 3 bases, with 5 bases left in between. Per the germline V gene, CDR1 is GTSNPN and CDR2 is SVGIG (reference sequence). CDR3 loop: CAWSVSHTGELFF. The CDR3 DNA reads TGTGCCTGGAGTGTCTCCCACACCGGGGAGCTGTTTTTT.

This chain uses TRBV6-6 with TRBJ2-1; no clear D gene. There are 14 residues in the CDR3. The germline gives CDR1 MNHNY, CDR2 SVGAGI (reference sequence). V was cut by 2 bases and J by 3 bases, with 8 bases left in between. The CDR3 loop reads CASSYRSDYNEQFF. The CDR3 region has the DNA TGTGCCAGCAGTTACAGGTCGGACTACAATGAGCAGTTCTTC.

The J gene is TRBJ2-1, the V gene TRBV12-3 or TRBV12-4; unclear D gene. The CDR3 is 15 amino acids. Between the trimmed V and J ends, which lost 1 base and 0 bases, there was a span of 7 bases. The CDR3, as DNA: TGTGCCAGCAGTTTAGACACGAGCTCCTACAATGAGCAGTTCTTC. It encodes CASSLDTSSYNEQFF.

The J gene is TRBJ2-3, the V gene TRBV11-2; weak D call: TRBD1 (5 bases). Trimming took 5 bases from V and 1 from J, leaving 19 bases between them. This CDR3 comprises 17 residues. Germline assignment: CDR1 SGHAT and CDR2 FQNNGV. CDR3 loop: CASSQNSFTTGTDTQYF. In DNA form, the CDR3 reads TGTGCCAGCAGCCAGAACAGCTTTACGACAGGCACAGATACGCAGTATTTT. The full variable domain, its missing parts supplied by reference TRBV11-2 and TRBJ2-3, is EAGVAQSPRYKIIEKRQSVAFWCNPISGHATLYWYQQILGQGPKLLIQFQNNGVVDDSQLPKDRFSAERLKGVDSTLKIQPAKLEDSAVYLCASSQNSFTTGTDTQYFGPGTRLTVL.

This clonotype appeared once. The J gene is TRBJ1-2, the V gene TRBV6-1, with D possibly TRBD1 on 5 matching bases. The CDR3 has 17 residues. The germline gives CDR1 MNHNS, CDR2 SASEGT. V dropped 6 bases and J dropped 4 bases, with 24 bases sitting between them. As DNA, the CDR3 is TGTGCCAGCAGACTACAGGCTTTCGAAGGGGATGCCTATGGCTACACCTTC. The encoded protein is CASRLQAFEGDAYGYTF.

V usage is TRBV15 and J usage is TRBJ2-7, with D perhaps matching TRBD1 (6 bases). V lost 0 bases and J lost 3, with 15 bases in between. CDR1 and CDR2 from the germline V gene are LNHNV and YYDKDF (reference sequence). CDR3 length equals 16 residues. The CDR3 loop reads CATSREGNRAGYEQYF. DNA for the CDR3: TGTGCCACCAGCAGAGAGGGGAACAGGGCCGGCTACGAGCAGTACTTC.

This clonotype has only one observation. This chain joins TRBV7-8 and TRBJ1-4, with D perhaps matching TRBD1 (6 bases). CDR1 SGHVS and CDR2 FQNEAQ come from the germline V gene. Trimming took 6 bases from V and 0 from J, leaving 8 bases between them. The CDR3 runs 14 residues. The CDR3 is CASRRGSTNEKLFF. Written as DNA, the CDR3 is TGTGCCAGCAGGAGGGGGTCAACTAATGAAAAACTGTTTTTT.

The chain joins TRBV12-5 to TRBJ1-1; D unclear. The germline gives CDR1 LGHNT, CDR2 FRNRAP. This CDR3 is 16 amino acids long. Trimming removed 0 bases at V and 4 bases at J, with 15 bases between. CDR3 nucleotide sequence: TGTGCTAGTGGTTTGGTACTAGGACCTGTGGGCACTGAAGCTTTCTTT. Translation gives CASGLVLGPVGTEAFF. The full variable domain, with the rest looked up from reference TRBV12-5 and TRBJ1-1, is DARVTQTPRHKVTEMGQEVTMRCQPILGHNTVFWYRQTMMQGLELLAYFRNRAPLDDSGMPKDRFSAEMPDATLATLKIQPSEPRDSAVYFCASGLVLGPVGTEAFFGQGTRLTVV.

The chain links TRBV18 to TRBJ1-1, with 7 bases identical to TRBD1. The V and J ends lost 3 bases and 1 base, in that order; junction bases with no gene match: 5. CDR1 and CDR2 (germline): KGHSH, LQKENI. The CDR3 loop spans 15 amino acids. CDR3 coding DNA: TGTGCCAGCTCACCGATCGGACAGGCGAACACTGAAGCTTTCTTT. Translating it yields CASSPIGQANTEAFF.

V is TRBV19 and J is TRBJ2-5, with TRBD2 matching over 7 bases. The germline gives CDR1 LNHDA, CDR2 SQIVND (reference sequence). Losses at the gene ends were 3 bases for V and 7 bases for J; bases not matched to a gene: 2. The CDR3 has 12 amino acids. CDR3 in DNA: TGTGCCAGTAGTATTAGGGAGGGGACCCAGTACTTC. Protein sequence: CASSIREGTQYF.

The V call is TRBV30, the J call TRBJ1-2; TRBD1 matches at 7 bases. Losses at the gene ends were 0 bases for V and 8 bases for J; bases not matched to a gene: 9. The germline V gene encodes CDR1 GTSNPN and CDR2 SVGIG (reference sequence). The CDR3 is made up of 14 amino acids. The CDR3 DNA is TGTGCCTGGAGTGTAAGGACAGGCCTCGGGGGCTACACCTTC. This sequence encodes CAWSVRTGLGGYTF.

The chain combines TRBV12-5 with TRBJ2-3; maybe TRBD2 (7 bases). V lost 2 bases to trimming and J lost 12 bases, with 18 bases between them. Germline V gene lookup returns CDR1 LGHNT and CDR2 FRNRAP. This CDR3 has 14 residues. The CDR3 DNA is TGTGCTAGTGGTTTGTTAACTCCGGGGGGCCACCAGTATTTT. Residues: CASGLLTPGGHQYF.

The chain has TRBV18 and TRBJ1-1, with D tentatively TRBD1 (6 bases). V lost 2 bases to trimming and J lost 1 base, with 11 bases between them. CDR1 is KGHSH and CDR2 is LQKENI in the germline V gene. The CDR3 is 15 amino acids. The CDR3, as DNA: TGTGCCAGCTCACCAAGCCCGACAGGGAACACTGAAGCTTTCTTT. The encoded protein is CASSPSPTGNTEAFF.

This chain uses TRBV11-2 with TRBJ1-1; TRBD1 matches 7 bases. The V gene end was trimmed by 3 bases and the J gene end by 7 bases; junction bases not matched to a gene: 14. This CDR3 comprises 16 residues. CDR1 and CDR2 (germline): SGHAT, FQNNGV. CDR3 sequence (DNA): TGTGCCAGCAGCTTCGGGACAGCTAATGTTAATCATGAAGCTTTCTTT. This translates into CASSFGTANVNHEAFF.

J is TRBJ1-2 and V is TRBV19, with D unresolved. Germline assignment: CDR1 LNHDA and CDR2 SQIVND (reference sequence). Deletions cut 6 bases from V and 3 bases from J, with 14 bases between. The CDR3 has 14 amino acids. The CDR3 spells CASRDGTLDYGYTF. CDR3 nucleotide sequence: TGTGCCAGTAGGGACGGCACTCTGGACTATGGCTACACCTTC.